The T cell receptor (beta chain) described here comes from a study of blood T cell repertoires in COVID-19. Study summary: Donors in the United States, Italy and Spain gave samples during acute or convalescent COVID-19.

This CDR3 has 15 amino acids. Trimming shortened V by 5 bases and J by 6 bases, and 20 bases separated the two germline ends. Germline CDR1 SEHNR, CDR2 FQNEAQ (reference sequence). Only in-frame clones appear in the TCRdb table, and some are missing; sequencing was by immunoSEQ multiplex PCR. Of 350,000 or so clones in the sample, 88% were seen once. The clonotype originates from a woman younger than 45 who had been exposed to COVID-19. Sequencing used PBMCs or T cells enriched from blood (not recorded which). The chain links TRBV7-9 to TRBJ2-7; perhaps TRBD1 as D (6 bases). The CDR3 sequence: CASSLQTTGNSEQYF. Written as DNA, the CDR3 is TGTGCCAGCAGCCTACAGACCACAGGGAACTCCGAGCAGTACTTC.